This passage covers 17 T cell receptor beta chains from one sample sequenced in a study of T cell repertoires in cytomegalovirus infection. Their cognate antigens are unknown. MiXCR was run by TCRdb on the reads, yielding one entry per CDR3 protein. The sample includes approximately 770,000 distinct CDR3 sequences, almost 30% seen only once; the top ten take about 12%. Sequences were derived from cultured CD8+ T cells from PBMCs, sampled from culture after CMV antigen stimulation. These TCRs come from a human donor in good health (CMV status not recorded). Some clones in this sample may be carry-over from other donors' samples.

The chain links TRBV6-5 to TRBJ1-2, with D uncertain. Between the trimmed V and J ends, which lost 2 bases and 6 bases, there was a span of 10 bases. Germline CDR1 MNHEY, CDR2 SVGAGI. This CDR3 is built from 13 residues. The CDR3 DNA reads TGTGCCAGCAGTTACCTCTTAAGGGATGGCTACACCTTC. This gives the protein CASSYLLRDGYTF.

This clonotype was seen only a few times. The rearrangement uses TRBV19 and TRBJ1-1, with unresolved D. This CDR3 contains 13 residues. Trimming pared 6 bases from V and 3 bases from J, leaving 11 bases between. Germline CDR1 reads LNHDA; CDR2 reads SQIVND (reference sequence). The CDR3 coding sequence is TGTGCCAGTAGACAGTATCTGTACACTGAAGCTTTCTTT. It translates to CASRQYLYTEAFF.

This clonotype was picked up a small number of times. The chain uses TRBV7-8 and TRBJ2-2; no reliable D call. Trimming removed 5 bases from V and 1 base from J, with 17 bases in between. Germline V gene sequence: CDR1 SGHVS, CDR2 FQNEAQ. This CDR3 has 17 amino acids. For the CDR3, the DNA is TGTGCCAGCAGCGCCCACCCGGACGGTCTGAACACCGGGGAGCTGTTTTTT. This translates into CASSAHPDGLNTGELFF.

The CDR3 protein is CAISTDRDGANVLTF. CDR3 sequence (DNA): TGTGCCATCAGTACCGACAGGGATGGGGCCAACGTCCTGACTTTC. This chain connects TRBV10-3 to TRBJ2-6, with TRBD1 matching over 7 bases. Germline CDR1 is ENHRY and CDR2 is SYGVKD. The CDR3 is made up of 15 amino acids. The V and J ends lost 5 bases and 3 bases, in that order; junction bases with no gene match: 4.

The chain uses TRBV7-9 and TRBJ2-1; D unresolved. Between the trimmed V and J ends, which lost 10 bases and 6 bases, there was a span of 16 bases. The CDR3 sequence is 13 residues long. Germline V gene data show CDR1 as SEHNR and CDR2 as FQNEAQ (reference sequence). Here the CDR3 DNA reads TGTGCCACCAAAAGGGAATTACGCAATGAGCAGTTCTTC. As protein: CATKRELRNEQFF.

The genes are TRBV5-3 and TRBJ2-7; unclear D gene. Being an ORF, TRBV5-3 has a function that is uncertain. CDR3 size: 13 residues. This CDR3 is CASSSLDSYEQYV. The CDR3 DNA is TGTGCCAGCAGCTCATTAGATTCCTACGAGCAGTACGTC.

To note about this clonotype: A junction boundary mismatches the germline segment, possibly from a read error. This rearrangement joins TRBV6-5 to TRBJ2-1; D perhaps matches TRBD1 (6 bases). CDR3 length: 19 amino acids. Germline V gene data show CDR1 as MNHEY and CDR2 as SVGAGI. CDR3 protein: CASSYSPGVLQGSSNEQFF. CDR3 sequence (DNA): TGTGCCAGCAGTTACTCCCCGGGCGTGCTGCAGGGGTCCTCCAATGAGCAGTTCTTC.

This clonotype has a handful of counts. The CDR3 region has the DNA TGTGCCAGCAGTTACCGGGACATGAGCCACGAGCAGTACGTC. Translated: CASSYRDMSHEQYV. The V and J genes are TRBV6-2 or TRBV6-3 and TRBJ2-7, with a tentative D call TRBD1 (6 bases). The CDR3 has 14 amino acids. V dropped 2 bases and J dropped 5 bases, with 13 bases sitting between them. The germline V gene encodes CDR1 MNHEY and CDR2 SVGEGT.

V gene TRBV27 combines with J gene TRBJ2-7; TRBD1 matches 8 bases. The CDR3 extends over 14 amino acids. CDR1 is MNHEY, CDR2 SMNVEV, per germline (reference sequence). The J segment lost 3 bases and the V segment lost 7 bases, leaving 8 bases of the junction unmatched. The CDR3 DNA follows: TGTGCCAGCACCGCCGGACAGGGAGTCTACGAGCAGTACTTC. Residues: CASTAGQGVYEQYF.

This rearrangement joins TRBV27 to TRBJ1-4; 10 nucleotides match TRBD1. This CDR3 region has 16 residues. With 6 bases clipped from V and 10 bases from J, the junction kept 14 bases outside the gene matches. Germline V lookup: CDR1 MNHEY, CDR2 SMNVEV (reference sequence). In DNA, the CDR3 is TGTGCCAGCAGCCTCCAAGGACAGGGGGGATTCGGAAAACTGTTTTTT. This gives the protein CASSLQGQGGFGKLFF.

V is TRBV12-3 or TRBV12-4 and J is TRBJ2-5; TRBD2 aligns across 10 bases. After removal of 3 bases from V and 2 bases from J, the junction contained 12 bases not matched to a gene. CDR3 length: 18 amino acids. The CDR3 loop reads CASSLGLAGATIQETQYF. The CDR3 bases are TGTGCCAGCAGTTTGGGGCTAGCGGGGGCCACGATTCAAGAGACCCAGTACTTC.

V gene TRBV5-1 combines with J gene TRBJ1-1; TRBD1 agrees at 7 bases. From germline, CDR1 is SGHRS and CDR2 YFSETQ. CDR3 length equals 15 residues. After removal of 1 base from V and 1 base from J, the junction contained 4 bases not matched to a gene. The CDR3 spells CASSLWDSQNTEAFF. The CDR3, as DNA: TGCGCCAGCAGCTTGTGGGACAGTCAGAACACTGAAGCTTTCTTT.

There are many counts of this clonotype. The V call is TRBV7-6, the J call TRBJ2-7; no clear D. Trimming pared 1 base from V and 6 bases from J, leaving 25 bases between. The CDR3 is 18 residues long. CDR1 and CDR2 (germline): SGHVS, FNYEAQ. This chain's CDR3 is CASSLEDFNRVLTGEQYF. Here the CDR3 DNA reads TGTGCCAGCAGCTTAGAAGATTTTAATCGGGTCCTAACGGGCGAGCAGTACTTC.

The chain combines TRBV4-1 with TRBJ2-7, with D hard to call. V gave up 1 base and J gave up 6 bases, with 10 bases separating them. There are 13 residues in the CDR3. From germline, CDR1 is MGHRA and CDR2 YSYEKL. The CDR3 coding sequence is TGCGCCAGCAGCCAAGTTCGAGAAGTCGAGCAGTACTTC. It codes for CASSQVREVEQYF.

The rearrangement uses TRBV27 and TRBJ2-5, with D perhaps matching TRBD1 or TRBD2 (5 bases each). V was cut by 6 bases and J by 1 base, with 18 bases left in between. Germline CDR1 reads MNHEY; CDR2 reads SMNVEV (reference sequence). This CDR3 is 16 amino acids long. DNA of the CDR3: TGTGCCAGCAGCCGCACTCTCGGGGCGGCCCAAGAGACCCAGTACTTC. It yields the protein CASSRTLGAAQETQYF.

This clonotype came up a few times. CDR3 region: CASRPTTEEYEQYF. In nucleotides, the CDR3 is TGTGCCAGCAGGCCCACGACAGAAGAATACGAGCAGTACTTC. This chain links TRBV6-5 with TRBJ2-7, with D possibly being TRBD1 (5 bases). Germline CDR1 is MNHEY and CDR2 is SVGAGI. V shed 6 bases and J shed 4 bases, with 16 bases lying between them. The CDR3 is 14 residues long.

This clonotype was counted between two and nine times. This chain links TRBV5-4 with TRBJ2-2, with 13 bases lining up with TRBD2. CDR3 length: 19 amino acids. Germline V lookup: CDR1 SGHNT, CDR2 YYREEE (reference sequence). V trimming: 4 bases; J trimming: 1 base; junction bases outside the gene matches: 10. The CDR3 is CASSHPAGLAGENTGELFF. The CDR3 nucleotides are TGTGCCAGCAGCCATCCTGCCGGACTAGCGGGAGAGAACACCGGGGAGCTGTTTTTT.